This TCR beta chain was documented in a study of shared T cell receptors in the human thymus. V lost 7 bases and J lost 2, with 18 bases in between. The germline V gene encodes CDR1 MNHEY and CDR2 SMNVEV (reference sequence). The length of the CDR3 is 15 residues. TCRdb keeps only in-frame clones here, not all; method: immunoSEQ multiplex PCR. Of 500,000 to 850,000 clones in the sample, 87% were seen once. These data were also filed under a second study, of human thymus T cells. That paper states: Repertoires from thymus and blood appeared to show biased V and J gene usage. Related studies noted strongly shared thymic repertoires across unrelated people.

This chain links TRBV27 with TRBJ2-7; the D gene is possibly TRBD2 (6 bases). Specimen: thymocytes. The TCR was taken from a boy younger than two with a congenital heart defect. CDR3 bases: TGTGCCAGCACCTCAGGGAGGACGGGGACCTACGAGCAGTACTTC. It encodes CASTSGRTGTYEQYF.